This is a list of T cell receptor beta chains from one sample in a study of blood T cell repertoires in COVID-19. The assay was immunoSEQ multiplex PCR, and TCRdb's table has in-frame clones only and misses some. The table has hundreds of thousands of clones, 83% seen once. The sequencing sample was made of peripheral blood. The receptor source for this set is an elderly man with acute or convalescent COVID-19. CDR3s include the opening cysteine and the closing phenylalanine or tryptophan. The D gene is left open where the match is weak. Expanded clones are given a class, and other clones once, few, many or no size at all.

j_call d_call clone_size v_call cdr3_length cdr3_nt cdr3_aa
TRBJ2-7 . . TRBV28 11 TGTGCCAGCAGCCTACTATACGAGCAGTACTTC CASSLLYEQYF
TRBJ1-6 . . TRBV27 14 TGTGCCAGCAGTGCGGCGGGGTCATGGTCACCCCTCCACTTT CASSAAGSWSPLHF
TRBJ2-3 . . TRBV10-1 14 TGCGCCAGCAGTACATCACAGGGCACAGATACGCAGTATTTT CASSTSQGTDTQYF
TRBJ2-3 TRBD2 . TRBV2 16 TGTGCCAGCAGCCAAAGCGGGGCCCGAAGCACAGATACGCAGTATTTT CASSQSGARSTDTQYF
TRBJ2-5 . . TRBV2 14 TGTGCCAGCAGTAGGACGAGCGGGCAAGAGACCCAGTACTTC CASSRTSGQETQYF
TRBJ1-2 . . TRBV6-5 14 TGTGCCAGCAGATATCTGACAGCACCTTATGGCTACACCTTC CASRYLTAPYGYTF
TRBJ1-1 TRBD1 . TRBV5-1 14 TGCGCCAGCAGCGTGGACAGGGGGGGCACTGAAGCTTTCTTT CASSVDRGGTEAFF
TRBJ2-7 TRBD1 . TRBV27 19 TGTGCCAGCAGCCGCTCTCCCGGGACAGGGCGCCTTAAAACCTACGAGCAGTACTTC CASSRSPGTGRLKTYEQYF
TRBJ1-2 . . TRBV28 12 TGTGCCAGCACCCCTGAGGGATATGGCTACACCTTC CASTPEGYGYTF
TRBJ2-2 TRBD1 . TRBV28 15 TGTGCCAGTGTCCCGGGACAGGGTGGTACCGGGGAGCTGTTTTTT CASVPGQGGTGELFF
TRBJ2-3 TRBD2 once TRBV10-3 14 TGTGCCATCAGGATAGCGGGGGTGGTGGATACGCAGTATTTT CAIRIAGVVDTQYF
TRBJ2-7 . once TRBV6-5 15 TGTGCCAGCAGGATCCGGGACTCAGCCACCCACGAGCAGTACTTC CASRIRDSATHEQYF
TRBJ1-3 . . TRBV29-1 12 TGCAGCGCCACAGGGTGGGGAAACACCATATATTTT CSATGWGNTIYF
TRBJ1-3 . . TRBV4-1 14 TGCGCCAGCAGCCAAGCTAGCTCTGGAAACACCATATATTTT CASSQASSGNTIYF
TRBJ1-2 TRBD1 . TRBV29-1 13 TGCAGCGTTGGACAGGGTGAAGTTAATGGCTACACCTTC CSVGQGEVNGYTF
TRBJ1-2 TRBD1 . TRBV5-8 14 TGTGCCAGCAGCAGCTTCGACAGGGACTATGGCTACACCTTC CASSSFDRDYGYTF
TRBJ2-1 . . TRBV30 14 TGTGCCTGGAGTGGAGAGACGAGAGGCAATGAGCAGTTCTTC CAWSGETRGNEQFF
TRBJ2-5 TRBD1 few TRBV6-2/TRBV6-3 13 TGTGCCAGCAGCCCTGACAGGGTACAGACCCAGTACTTC CASSPDRVQTQYF
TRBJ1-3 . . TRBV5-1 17 TGCGCCAGCAGCTCGACCCCTGGACAGAGCTCTGGAAACACCATATATTTT CASSSTPGQSSGNTIYF
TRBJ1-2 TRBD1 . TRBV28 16 TGTGCCAGCAGTTCCGGGACAGGGGGCGCGGTCTATGGCTACACCTTC CASSSGTGGAVYGYTF
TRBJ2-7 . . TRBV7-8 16 TGTGCCAGCAGCTTAGTAAAAGCGGCTACGACCTACGAGCAGTACTTC CASSLVKAATTYEQYF
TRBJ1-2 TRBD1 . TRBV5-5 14 TGTGCCAGCAGCTTATCACAGGGGGCAAGCGGCTACACCTTC CASSLSQGASGYTF
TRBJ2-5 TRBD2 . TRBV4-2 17 TGTGCCAGCAGCCAAGGTAGCGGGGGATTCTCCCAAGAGACCCAGTACTTC CASSQGSGGFSQETQYF
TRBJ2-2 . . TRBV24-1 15 TGTGCCACCAGTGACTCGCGGAAGAACACCGGGGAGCTGTTTTTT CATSDSRKNTGELFF
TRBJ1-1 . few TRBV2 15 TGTGCCAGCACCGCATCAAAGGGGTCGAACACTGAAGCTTTCTTT CASTASKGSNTEAFF
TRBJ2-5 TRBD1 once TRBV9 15 TGTGCCAGCAGCGGCCGGGACAGGGGGCAAGAGACCCAGTACTTC CASSGRDRGQETQYF
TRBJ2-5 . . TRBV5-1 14 TGCGCCAGCAGCTTGGGGTACTTTCAAGAGACCCAGTACTTC CASSLGYFQETQYF
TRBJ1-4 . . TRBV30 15 TGTGCCTGGAGTGCAAGACAGAGAACTAATGAAAAACTGTTTTTT CAWSARQRTNEKLFF
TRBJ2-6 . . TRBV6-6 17 TGTGCCAGCAGTGGATCCCTCGGGGTATCGGGGGCCAACGTCCTGACTTTC CASSGSLGVSGANVLTF
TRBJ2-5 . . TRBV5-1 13 TGCGCCCGCAGGGGGGGGGATCAAGAGACCCAGTACTTC CARRGGDQETQYF